The 21 T cell receptor beta chains in this list originate from one sample, sequenced in a study of TIL therapy for anti-PD-1-resistant metastatic lung cancer. The libraries were made with immunoSEQ v3. Sequencing was performed with immunoSEQ multiplex PCR; in TCRdb, only in-frame clones are kept and a portion is missing. The sample carries approximately 27,000 clones, around 70% recorded once. This sample's time point: pre-treatment sample, taken before nivolumab and TIL therapy. Most excised metastases sampled were pleural nodules or supraclavicular lymph nodes. The sample in question was tumor tissue, obtained at baseline. The receptors here all came from a person aged 25 to 80 with non-small cell lung cancer.

This clone is judged medium-sized. This chain links TRBV2 with TRBJ2-7; TRBD2 is a possible D gene (5 bases). The CDR3 has 11 residues. Between the trimmed V and J ends, which lost 6 bases and 7 bases, there was a span of 10 bases. Germline V gene sequence: CDR1 SNHLY, CDR2 FYNNEI. CDR3 sequence (DNA): TGTGCCAGCAGCGGACCGGGGGAGCAGTACTTC. Protein product: CASSGPGEQYF. Full variable domain (outside the CDR3, taken from reference TRBV2 and TRBJ2-7): EPEVTQTPSHQVTQMGQEVILRCVPISNHLYFYWYRQILGQKVEFLVSFYNNEISEKSEIFDDQFSVERPDGSNFTLKIRSTKLEDSAMYFCASSGPGEQYFGPGTRLTVT.

The CDR3 nucleotides are TGTGCCAGCGGGACGGGGGGCCCAGGGGATACGCAGTATTTT. This codes for CASGTGGPGDTQYF. V and J are TRBV6-1 and TRBJ2-3, with D maybe TRBD2 (7 bases). This CDR3 contains 14 residues. Trimming removed 8 bases at V and 6 bases at J, with 18 bases between. CDR1 and CDR2 from the germline V gene are MNHNS and SASEGT.

J is TRBJ2-2 and V is TRBV6-6; no firm D call. CDR1 is MNHNY, CDR2 SVGAGI, per germline (reference sequence). V was clipped by 2 bases and J by 7 bases, with 8 bases between them. The CDR3 is 13 residues long. CDR3 in amino acids: CASSYAPGGELFF. The DNA of the CDR3 is TGTGCCAGCAGTTACGCCCCGGGCGGGGAGCTGTTTTTT.

The chain combines TRBV19 with TRBJ1-4; D ambiguous. In germline, CDR1 is LNHDA, CDR2 SQIVND (reference sequence). The CDR3 has 15 residues. V was cut by 7 bases and J by 0 bases, with 12 bases left in between. The CDR3, as DNA: TGTGCCAGTAACTCACCCAGGACAACTAATGAAAAACTGTTTTTT. Amino acid sequence: CASNSPRTTNEKLFF.

The chain carries TRBV7-9 and TRBJ1-1; D not resolved. The V end was cut by 7 bases, the J end by 6 bases, with 18 bases between. The CDR3 is 14 residues long. Germline V gives CDR1 SEHNR, CDR2 FQNEAQ (reference sequence). CDR3 protein: CASNAPRFEAEAFF. DNA for the CDR3: TGTGCCAGCAACGCCCCAAGGTTTGAGGCTGAAGCTTTCTTT. The variable domain in full, with the rest retrieved from reference TRBV7-9 and TRBJ1-1, is DTGVSQNPRHKITKRGQNVTFRCDPISEHNRLYWYRQTLGQGPEFLTYFQNEAQLEKSRLLSDRFSAERPKGSFSTLEIQRTEQGDSAMYLCASNAPRFEAEAFFGQGTRLTVV.

The chain is built from TRBV28 and TRBJ2-1; the D gene could be TRBD1 or TRBD2 (6 bases each). From germline, CDR1 is MDHEN and CDR2 SYDVKM. V gave up 2 bases and J gave up 6 bases, with 11 bases separating them. The CDR3 length is 14 residues. The CDR3 here is CASSLGGRGNEQFF. CDR3 nucleotide sequence: TGTGCCAGCAGTTTAGGGGGGCGCGGCAATGAGCAGTTCTTC.

The V and J genes are TRBV5-1 and TRBJ2-5; the D gene is possibly TRBD1 (6 bases). V was clipped by 3 bases and J by 2 bases, with 8 bases between them. CDR3 length: 13 residues. CDR1 and CDR2 from the germline V gene are SGHRS and YFSETQ. CDR3 residues: CASSSTGQETQYF. DNA for the CDR3: TGCGCCAGCAGCTCCACAGGGCAAGAGACCCAGTACTTC.

This clone was observed once. The V gene is TRBV13, the J gene TRBJ2-2; 8 bases align to TRBD1. V was clipped by 5 bases and J by 2 bases; unmatched bases: 4. The CDR3 has 15 amino acids. The germline CDR1 and CDR2 sequences are PRHDT and FYEKMQ (reference sequence). CDR3 sequence reads: CASSPDRGNTGELFF. CDR3 sequence (DNA): TGTGCCAGCAGCCCCGACAGGGGAAACACCGGGGAGCTGTTTTTT.

The chain carries TRBV7-9 and TRBJ1-1; D may be TRBD1 (5 bases). The germline V gene encodes CDR1 SEHNR and CDR2 FQNEAQ (reference sequence). This CDR3 has 15 amino acids. V lost 0 bases to trimming and J lost 0 bases, with 8 bases between them. The CDR3 here is CASSLARGVNTEAFF. CDR3 sequence (DNA): TGTGCCAGCAGCTTAGCAAGAGGGGTGAACACTGAAGCTTTCTTT.

The chain couples TRBV6-5 to TRBJ1-1; the D is unclear. V shed 2 bases and J shed 1 base, with 14 bases lying between them. The CDR3 is 16 residues long. Germline lookup yields CDR1 MNHEY and CDR2 SVGAGI. Written as DNA, the CDR3 is TGTGCCAGCAGTTACCCGAAAGAACAGCCGAACACTGAAGCTTTCTTT. Encoded protein: CASSYPKEQPNTEAFF.

This CDR3 is CASSPGDRRPATNEKLFF. Here the CDR3 DNA reads TGTGCCAGCAGCCCCGGGGACAGGAGACCTGCAACTAATGAAAAACTGTTTTTT. The chain carries TRBV11-2 and TRBJ1-4; the match to TRBD1 covers 8 bases. CDR1 and CDR2 from the germline V gene are SGHAT and FQNNGV. Trimming took 5 bases from V and 0 from J; bases not matched to a gene: 11. This CDR3 comprises 18 residues.

This chain connects TRBV27 to TRBJ1-1; 9 positions match TRBD1. The ends lost 3 bases at V and 5 bases at J; junction bases unmatched: 22. In germline, CDR1 is MNHEY, CDR2 SMNVEV (reference sequence). CDR3 length equals 20 residues. DNA of the CDR3: TGTGCCAGCAGTTTTTCCACCACATCCTTCACAGGGGGCGCGTGGACTGAAGCTTTCTTT. It specifies CASSFSTTSFTGGAWTEAFF.

The chain uses TRBV2 and TRBJ2-1, with a tentative D call TRBD1 (6 bases). CDR1 is SNHLY, CDR2 FYNNEI, per germline. Trimming stripped 2 bases from V and 3 bases from J, with 8 bases between. The CDR3 length is 14 residues. CDR3 protein: CASSEIGGYNEQFF. CDR3 in DNA: TGTGCCAGCAGTGAAATAGGGGGCTACAATGAGCAGTTCTTC.

The genes are TRBV5-6 and TRBJ2-2, with unresolved D. Germline CDR1 is SGHDT and CDR2 is YYEEEE. V was trimmed by 1 base and J by 2 bases, leaving 0 bases between them. The CDR3 has 12 amino acids. The CDR3 protein is CASSLNTGELFF. In nucleotides, the CDR3 is TGTGCCAGCAGCTTGAACACCGGGGAGCTGTTTTTT. Full variable domain (missing parts from reference TRBV5-6 and TRBJ2-2): DAGVTQSPTHLIKTRGQQVTLRCSPKSGHDTVSWYQQALGQGPQFIFQYYEEEERQRGNFPDRFSGHQFPNYSSELNVNALLLGDSALYLCASSLNTGELFFGEGSRLTVL.

This chain joins TRBV5-1 and TRBJ2-7; TRBD1 might be the D (6 bases). The CDR3 has 17 residues. From germline, CDR1 is SGHRS and CDR2 YFSETQ. The V gene lost 4 bases and the J gene lost 0 bases, with 20 bases spanning the gap. CDR3 region: CASSPRGGHYSSYEQYF. The CDR3 region has the DNA TGCGCCAGCAGCCCCAGAGGGGGACACTACAGCTCCTACGAGCAGTACTTC.

This chain connects TRBV4-1 to TRBJ2-5, with D tentatively TRBD1 (6 bases). CDR3 length: 17 amino acids. Trimming took off 3 bases at V and 5 bases at J, with 22 bases between the two ends. The V gene's germline CDR1 is MGHRA and CDR2 YSYEKL. CDR3 nucleotides: TGCGCCAGCAGCCATGACCTCGAGGGGGTCCGAGGGGAGACCCAGTACTTC. Translating it yields CASSHDLEGVRGETQYF.

The chain couples TRBV5-1 to TRBJ2-5; 8 bases fit TRBD1. The CDR3 is 13 amino acids. Germline CDR1 reads SGHRS; CDR2 reads YFSETQ. Losses at the gene ends were 3 bases for V and 4 bases for J; bases not matched to a gene: 2. CDR3 coding DNA: TGCGCCAGCAGCTGGGACAGGTCAGAGACCCAGTACTTC. Its translation: CASSWDRSETQYF.

This clone was observed a few times. The chain joins TRBV30 to TRBJ1-4; D possibly corresponds to TRBD1 (6 bases). This CDR3 comprises 13 residues. V was pared by 7 bases and J by 0 bases, with 9 bases between. CDR1 is GTSNPN and CDR2 is SVGIG in the germline V gene (reference sequence). The CDR3 nucleotides read TGTGCCTCCTCAGGGGCAACTAATGAAAAACTGTTTTTT. It is translated as CASSGATNEKLFF. Full variable domain (outside the CDR3, taken from reference TRBV30 and TRBJ1-4): SQTIHQWPATLVQPVGSPLSLECTVEGTSNPNLYWYRQAAGRGLQLLFYSVGIGQISSEVPQNLSASRPQDRQFILSSKKLLLSDSGFYLCASSGATNEKLFFGSGTQLSVL.

This clone was observed a few times. V and J are TRBV5-1 and TRBJ2-3, with D uncertain. Trimming removed 1 base from V and 1 base from J, with 7 bases in between. This CDR3 has 14 residues. The germline V gene has CDR1 SGHRS and CDR2 YFSETQ. The CDR3 region has the DNA TGCGCCAGCAGCTTGCCGTCCCGCACAGATACGCAGTATTTT. Encoded protein: CASSLPSRTDTQYF. Filled out from reference TRBV5-1 and TRBJ2-3, the complete variable domain reads KAGVTQTPRYLIKTRGQQVTLSCSPISGHRSVSWYQQTPGQGLQFLFEYFSETQRNKGNFPGRFSGRQFSNSRSEMNVSTLELGDSALYLCASSLPSRTDTQYFGPGTRLTVL.

The chain combines TRBV6-5 with TRBJ1-1; D is unclear. Germline values: CDR1 MNHEY, CDR2 SVGAGI. This CDR3 has 13 residues. V was pared by 0 bases and J by 7 bases, with 9 bases between. The CDR3 DNA reads as TGTGCCAGCAGTTACTCAGGGTATATTGAAGCTTTCTTT. Amino acids: CASSYSGYIEAFF.

This rearrangement joins TRBV21-1 to TRBJ1-2; the tabulated D call, TRBD1, remains unverified against the DNA. TRBV21-1 is listed as a pseudogene. CDR3 size: 17 residues. CDR3 DNA: TGTGCCAGCAGCACGACAAACCCCAAGAACCCAGACTATGGCTACACCTTC. This encodes CASSTTNPKNPDYGYTF.